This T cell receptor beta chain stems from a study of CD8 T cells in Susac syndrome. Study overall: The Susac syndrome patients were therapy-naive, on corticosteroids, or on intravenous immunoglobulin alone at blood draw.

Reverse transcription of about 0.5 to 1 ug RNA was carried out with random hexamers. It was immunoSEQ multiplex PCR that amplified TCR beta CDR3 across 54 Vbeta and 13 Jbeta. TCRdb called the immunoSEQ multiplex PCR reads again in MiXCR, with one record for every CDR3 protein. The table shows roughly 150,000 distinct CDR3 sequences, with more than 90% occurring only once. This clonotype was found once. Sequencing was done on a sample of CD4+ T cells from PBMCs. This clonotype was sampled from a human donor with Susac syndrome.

Written as DNA, the CDR3 is TGCGCCAGCAGCCCACAATCAGGGGGGGAGACCCAGTACTTC. As protein: CASSPQSGGETQYF. The chain joins TRBV4-1 to TRBJ2-5; perhaps TRBD1 as D (7 bases). Trimming took 4 bases from V and 5 from J, leaving 14 bases between them. This CDR3 has 14 residues. Germline CDR1 reads MGHRA; CDR2 reads YSYEKL.